A single sample is the source of the 2 T cell receptor beta chains below, sequenced in a study of immune cell composition in non-small cell lung cancer. Normal lung was sampled as far from the tumour as possible, at least 3 cm. Data came from immunoSEQ multiplex PCR; TCRdb stores just in-frame clones and leaves some out. The table has fewer than 20,000 clones, around four fifths seen once; the top ten hold approximately 10%. A further study also used this sample, focusing on CD4 T cells in lung cancer.

The sample was non-adjacent lung tissue. The receptor set was obtained from a human donor with non-small cell lung cancer.

The chain has TRBV5-4 and TRBJ1-2; 7 nucleotides align to TRBD1. The CDR3 runs 14 residues. The J segment lost 0 bases and the V segment lost 4 bases, leaving 3 bases of the junction unmatched. Germline CDR1 is SGHNT and CDR2 is YYREEE (reference sequence). The CDR3 spells CASSPDRPNYGYTF. CDR3 in DNA: TGTGCCAGCAGCCCGGACAGGCCTAACTATGGCTACACCTTC.

This sequence joins TRBV6-1 and TRBJ1-2, with a weak D call TRBD1 (5 bases). The germline V gene encodes CDR1 MNHNS and CDR2 SASEGT. The CDR3 is 15 residues long. V lost 4 bases and J 8 bases, leaving 20 bases between the germline ends. The CDR3 nucleotides are TGTGCCAGCAGTGTTTCCTCGGCAGGGTGGTGGGGCTACACCTTC. Translation gives CASSVSSAGWWGYTF.